The 2 T cell receptor beta chains listed next were all sequenced from one sample in a study of T cells after yellow fever vaccination. TCRdb itself ran the 5' RACE reads through MiXCR, one entry per CDR3 protein. The sample holds 340,000 or so distinct CDR3 sequences; under 15% are singletons and the top ten take around 3%. Here the sequenced sample was CD4+ T cells sorted from PBMCs, taken 15 days after the yellow fever booster vaccination. These TCRs come from a man aged 18-30 years who received the YFV17D yellow fever vaccine.

The J gene is TRBJ1-2, the V gene TRBV6-1; no definite D call. Germline loops: CDR1 MNHNS, CDR2 SASEGT. V was shortened by 6 bases and J by 4 bases, with 12 bases between the two germline ends. CDR3 length: 13 amino acids. CDR3 region: CASRARPIYGYTF. CDR3 coding DNA: TGTGCCAGCAGAGCGAGACCGATCTATGGCTACACCTTC.

This clonotype was detected only a few times. This chain links TRBV10-2 with TRBJ2-5; 7 positions agree with TRBD2. Germline assignment: CDR1 WSHSY and CDR2 SAAADI. V lost 4 bases and J lost 1; bases outside the gene matches: 6. This CDR3 comprises 15 residues. CDR3 coding DNA: TGCGCCAGCAGTGTAGGTCTAGCGGTCCAAGAGACCCAGTACTTC. This encodes CASSVGLAVQETQYF.